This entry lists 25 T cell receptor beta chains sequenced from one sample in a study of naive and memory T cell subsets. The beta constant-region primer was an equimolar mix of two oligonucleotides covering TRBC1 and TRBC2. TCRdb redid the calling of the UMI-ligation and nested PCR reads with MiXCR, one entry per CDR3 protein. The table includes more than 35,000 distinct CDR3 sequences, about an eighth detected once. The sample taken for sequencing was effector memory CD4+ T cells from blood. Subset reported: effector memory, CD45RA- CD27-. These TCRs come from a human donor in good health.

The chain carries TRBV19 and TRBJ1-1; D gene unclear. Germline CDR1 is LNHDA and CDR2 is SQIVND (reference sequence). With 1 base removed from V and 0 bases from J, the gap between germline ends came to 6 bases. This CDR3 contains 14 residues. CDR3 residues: CASSIVGVNTEAFF. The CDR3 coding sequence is TGTGCCAGTAGTATAGTCGGCGTGAACACTGAAGCTTTCTTT.

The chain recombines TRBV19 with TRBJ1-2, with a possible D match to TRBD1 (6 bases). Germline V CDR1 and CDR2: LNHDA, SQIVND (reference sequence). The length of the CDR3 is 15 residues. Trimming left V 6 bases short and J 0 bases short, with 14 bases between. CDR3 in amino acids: CASSPSGQPNYGYTF. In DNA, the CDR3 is TGTGCCAGTAGCCCCTCTGGACAGCCTAACTATGGCTACACCTTC.

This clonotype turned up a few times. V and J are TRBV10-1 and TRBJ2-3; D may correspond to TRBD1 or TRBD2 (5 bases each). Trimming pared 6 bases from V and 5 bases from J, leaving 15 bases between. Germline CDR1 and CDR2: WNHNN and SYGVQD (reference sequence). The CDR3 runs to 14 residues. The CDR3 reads CASRPEGLRDTQYF. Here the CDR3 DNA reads TGCGCCAGCAGGCCCGAGGGGCTGAGAGATACGCAGTATTTT.

The CDR3 DNA reads as TGTGCCAGCAGTTTCGACTGGGGTGGTGAGTTCTTC. Its protein is CASSFDWGGEFF. The chain carries TRBV2 and TRBJ2-1, with D uncertain. Trimming took 5 bases from V and 14 from J, leaving 16 bases between them. The CDR3 spans 12 residues. Germline-derived CDR1 and CDR2 are SNHLY and FYNNEI.

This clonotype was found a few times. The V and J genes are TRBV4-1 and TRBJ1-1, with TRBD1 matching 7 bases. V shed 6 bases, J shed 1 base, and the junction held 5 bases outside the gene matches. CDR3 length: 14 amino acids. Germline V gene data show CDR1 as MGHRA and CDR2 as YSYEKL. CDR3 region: CASRGQLKNTEAFF. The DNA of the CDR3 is TGCGCCAGCAGGGGACAGTTAAAGAACACTGAAGCTTTCTTT.

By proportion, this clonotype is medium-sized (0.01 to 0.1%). The CDR3 loop is CSAKTTGRDRAYNEQFF. The DNA for the CDR3 is TGCAGTGCTAAGACGACTGGTAGGGACAGAGCTTACAATGAGCAGTTCTTC. This chain connects TRBV20-1 to TRBJ2-1, with 7 bases aligning to TRBD1. Germline CDR1 is DFQATT and CDR2 is SNEGSKA (reference sequence). CDR3 length: 17 amino acids. V dropped 4 bases and J dropped 4; count of bases not matched to a gene: 16.

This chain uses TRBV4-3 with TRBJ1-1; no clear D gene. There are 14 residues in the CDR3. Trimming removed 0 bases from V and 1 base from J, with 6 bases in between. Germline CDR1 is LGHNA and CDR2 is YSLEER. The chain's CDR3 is CASSQEWGNTEAFF. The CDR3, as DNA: TGCGCCAGCAGCCAAGAATGGGGGAACACTGAAGCTTTCTTT.

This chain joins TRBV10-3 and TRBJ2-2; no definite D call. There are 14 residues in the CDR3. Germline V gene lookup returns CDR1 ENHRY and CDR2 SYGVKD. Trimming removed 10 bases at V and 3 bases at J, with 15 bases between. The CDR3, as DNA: TGTGCCACTTCCTGGGTTCGGGACACCGGGGAGCTGTTTTTT. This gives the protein CATSWVRDTGELFF.

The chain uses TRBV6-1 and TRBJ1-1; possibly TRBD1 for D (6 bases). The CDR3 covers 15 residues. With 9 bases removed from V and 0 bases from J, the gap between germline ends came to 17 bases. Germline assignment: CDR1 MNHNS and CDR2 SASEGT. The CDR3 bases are TGTGCCAGTGATCCACAGGGAGGGATGAACACTGAAGCTTTCTTT. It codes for CASDPQGGMNTEAFF.

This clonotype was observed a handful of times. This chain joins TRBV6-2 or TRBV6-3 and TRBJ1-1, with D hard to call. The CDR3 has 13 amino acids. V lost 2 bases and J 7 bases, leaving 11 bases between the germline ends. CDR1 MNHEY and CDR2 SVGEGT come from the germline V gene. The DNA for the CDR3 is TGTGCCAGCAGTTACCCGTTAAGCCGTGAAGCTTTCTTT. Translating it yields CASSYPLSREAFF.

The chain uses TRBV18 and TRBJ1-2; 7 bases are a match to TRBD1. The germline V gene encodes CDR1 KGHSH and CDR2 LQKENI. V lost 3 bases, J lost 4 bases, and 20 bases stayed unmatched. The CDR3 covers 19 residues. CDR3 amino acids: CASSPFPPLDTGEVYGYTF. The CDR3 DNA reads TGTGCCAGCTCACCCTTCCCCCCTTTGGACACAGGGGAAGTCTATGGCTACACCTTC.

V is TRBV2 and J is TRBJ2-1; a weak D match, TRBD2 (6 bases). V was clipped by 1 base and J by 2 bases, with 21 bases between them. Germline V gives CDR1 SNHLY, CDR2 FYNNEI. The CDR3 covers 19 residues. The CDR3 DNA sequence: TGTGCCAGCAGTGAAGGGGTCGTAGGACGGGAGAGCCCCTACAATGAGCAGTTCTTC. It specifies CASSEGVVGRESPYNEQFF.

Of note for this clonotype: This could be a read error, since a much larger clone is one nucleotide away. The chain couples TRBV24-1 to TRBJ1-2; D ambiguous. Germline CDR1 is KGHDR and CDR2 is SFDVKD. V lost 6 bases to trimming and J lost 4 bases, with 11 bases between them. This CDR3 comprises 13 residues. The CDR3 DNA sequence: TGTGCCACCAGTCTCGCAGGCTCCTATGGCTACACCTTC. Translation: CATSLAGSYGYTF.

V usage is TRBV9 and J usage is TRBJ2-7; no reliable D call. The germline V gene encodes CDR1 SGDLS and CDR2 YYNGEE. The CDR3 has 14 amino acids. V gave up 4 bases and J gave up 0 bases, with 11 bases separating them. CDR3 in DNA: TGTGCCAGCAGCAAGAACCCCCACTCCTACGAGCAGTACTTC. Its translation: CASSKNPHSYEQYF.

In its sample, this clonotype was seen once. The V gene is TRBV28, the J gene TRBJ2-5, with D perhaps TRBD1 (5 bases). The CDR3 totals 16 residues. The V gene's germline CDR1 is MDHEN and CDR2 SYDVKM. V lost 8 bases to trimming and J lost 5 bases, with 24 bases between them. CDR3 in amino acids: CASGPFAGRRLETQYF. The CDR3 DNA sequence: TGTGCCAGCGGTCCTTTCGCAGGGCGCCGCTTGGAGACCCAGTACTTC.

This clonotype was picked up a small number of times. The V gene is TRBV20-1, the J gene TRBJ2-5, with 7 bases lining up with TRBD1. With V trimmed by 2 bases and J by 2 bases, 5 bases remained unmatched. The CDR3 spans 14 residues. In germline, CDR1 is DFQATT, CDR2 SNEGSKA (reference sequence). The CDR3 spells CSARSGQVQETQYF. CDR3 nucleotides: TGCAGTGCTAGATCCGGACAGGTTCAAGAGACCCAGTACTTC.

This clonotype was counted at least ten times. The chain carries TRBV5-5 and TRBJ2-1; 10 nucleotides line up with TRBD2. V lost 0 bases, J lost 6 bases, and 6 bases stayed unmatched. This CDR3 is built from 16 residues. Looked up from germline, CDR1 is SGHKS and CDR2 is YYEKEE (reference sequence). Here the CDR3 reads CASSLEASGRGNEQFF. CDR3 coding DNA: TGTGCCAGCAGCTTGGAGGCTAGCGGGAGAGGCAATGAGCAGTTCTTC.

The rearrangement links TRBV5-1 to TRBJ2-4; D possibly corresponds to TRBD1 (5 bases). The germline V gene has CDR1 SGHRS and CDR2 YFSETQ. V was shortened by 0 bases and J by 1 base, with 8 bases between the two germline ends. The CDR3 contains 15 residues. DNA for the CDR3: TGCGCCAGCAGCTTGGGTAGGGGTGCCAAAAACATTCAGTACTTC. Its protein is CASSLGRGAKNIQYF.

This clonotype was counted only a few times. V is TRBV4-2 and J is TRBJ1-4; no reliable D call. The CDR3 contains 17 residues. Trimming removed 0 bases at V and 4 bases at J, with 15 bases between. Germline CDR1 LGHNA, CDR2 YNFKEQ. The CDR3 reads CASSQEFRQALNEKLFF. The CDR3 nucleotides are TGTGCCAGCAGCCAAGAATTCCGGCAGGCGCTTAATGAAAAACTGTTTTTT.

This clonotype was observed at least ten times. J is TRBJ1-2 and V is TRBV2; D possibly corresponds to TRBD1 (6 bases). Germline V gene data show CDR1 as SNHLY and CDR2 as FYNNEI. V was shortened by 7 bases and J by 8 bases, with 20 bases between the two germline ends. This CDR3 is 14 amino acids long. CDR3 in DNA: TGTGCCAGCATCCTCTCGAACAGGGAAAGGGGCTACACCTTC. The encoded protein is CASILSNRERGYTF.

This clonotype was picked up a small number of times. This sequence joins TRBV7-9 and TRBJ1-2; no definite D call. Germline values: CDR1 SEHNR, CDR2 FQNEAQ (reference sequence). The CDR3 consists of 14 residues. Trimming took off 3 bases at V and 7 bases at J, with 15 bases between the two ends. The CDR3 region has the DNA TGTGCCAGCAGCTTGTATGGGTCGGTCGGTGGCTACACCTTC. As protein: CASSLYGSVGGYTF.

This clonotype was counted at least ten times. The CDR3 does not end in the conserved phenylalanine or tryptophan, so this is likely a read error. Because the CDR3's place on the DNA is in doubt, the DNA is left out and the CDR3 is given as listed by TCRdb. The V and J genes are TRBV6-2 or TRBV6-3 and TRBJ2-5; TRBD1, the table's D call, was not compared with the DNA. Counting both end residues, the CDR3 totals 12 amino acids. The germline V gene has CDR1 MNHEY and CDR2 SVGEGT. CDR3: CASSNTPGQGRI.

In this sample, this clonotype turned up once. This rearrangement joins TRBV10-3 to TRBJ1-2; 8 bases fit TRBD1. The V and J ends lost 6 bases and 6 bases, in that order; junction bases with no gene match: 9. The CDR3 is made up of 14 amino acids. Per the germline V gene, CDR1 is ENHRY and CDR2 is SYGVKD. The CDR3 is CAIRTLDREDGYTF. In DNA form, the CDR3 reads TGTGCCATCAGAACCTTGGACAGGGAGGATGGCTACACCTTC.

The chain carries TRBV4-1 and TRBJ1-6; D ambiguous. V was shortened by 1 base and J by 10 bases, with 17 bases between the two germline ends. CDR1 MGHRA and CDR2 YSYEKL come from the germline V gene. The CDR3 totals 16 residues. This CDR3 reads CASSQVGLLGSSPLHF. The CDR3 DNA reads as TGCGCCAGCAGCCAAGTCGGGCTACTAGGCTCCTCACCCCTCCACTTT.

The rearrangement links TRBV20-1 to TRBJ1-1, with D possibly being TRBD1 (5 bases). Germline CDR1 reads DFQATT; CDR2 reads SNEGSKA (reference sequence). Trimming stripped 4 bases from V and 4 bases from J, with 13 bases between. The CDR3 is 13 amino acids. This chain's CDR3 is CSANIQDGTEAFF. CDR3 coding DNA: TGCAGTGCTAACATACAGGACGGCACTGAAGCTTTCTTT.